This TCR beta chain was identified during a study of human T cells and chemical hapten exposure. Study findings and constraints: The number of TCRs over 1 in 1000 frequency stayed unchanged after DPC.

Time point specified: patch test 3, about 24 weeks after DPC sensitization. The treatment here: therapeutic diphenylcyclopropenone sensitization with weekly scalp DPC. V lost 6 bases and J 7 bases, leaving 18 bases between the germline ends. The CDR3 totals 14 residues. Per germline, CDR1 LGHDT and CDR2 YNNKEL (reference sequence). In this sample, this clonotype turned up a few times. Its antigen is not known. Per the original data handling: Sample TCR counts, which ranged from about 20,000 to 690,600, had a median of approximately 94,000. TCRdb used MiXCR to reprocess the RACE reads, holding one entry per CDR3 protein. These V and J calls are TCRdb output, not the study's own analysis. The sample holds fewer than 100,000 distinct CDR3 sequences, under 13% seen once.

Sequences were derived from whole blood, sampled in connection with sensitization to the hapten diphenylcyclopropenone (DPC). The rearrangement links TRBV3-1 to TRBJ1-1, with unresolved D. This clonotype was sampled from a woman between 25 and 40 years old with alopecia areata. Some clones in this sample may be carry-over from other donors' samples. The CDR3 DNA follows: TGTGCCAGCAGTTCCACTGATAGTGCCGATGAAGCTTTCTTT. Its translation is CASSSTDSADEAFF.